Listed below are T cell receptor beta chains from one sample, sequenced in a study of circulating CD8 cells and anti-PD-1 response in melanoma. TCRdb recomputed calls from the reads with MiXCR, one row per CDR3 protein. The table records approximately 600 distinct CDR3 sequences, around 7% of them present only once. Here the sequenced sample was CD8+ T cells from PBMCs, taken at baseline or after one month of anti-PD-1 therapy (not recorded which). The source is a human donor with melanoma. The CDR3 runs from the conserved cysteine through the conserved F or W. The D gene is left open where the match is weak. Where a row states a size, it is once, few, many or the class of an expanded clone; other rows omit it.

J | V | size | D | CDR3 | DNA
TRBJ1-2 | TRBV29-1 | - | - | CSVLQDGYGYTF | TGCAGCGTTCTCCAGGACGGCTACGGCTACACCTTC
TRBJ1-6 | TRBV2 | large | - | CASSEWLDSPLHF | TGTGCCAGCAGTGAATGGTTGGATTCACCCCTCCACTTT
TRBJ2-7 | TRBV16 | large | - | CASSQAYEQYF | TGTGCCAGCAGCCAAGCCTACGAGCAGTACTTC
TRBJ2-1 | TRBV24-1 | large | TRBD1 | CATSDSGTGEINEQFF | TGTGCCACCAGTGATTCCGGGACAGGAGAAATCAATGAGCAGTTCTTC
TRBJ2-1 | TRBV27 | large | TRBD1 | CASSQPGQGPYNEQFF | TGTGCCAGCAGTCAACCGGGACAGGGTCCCTACAATGAGCAGTTCTTC
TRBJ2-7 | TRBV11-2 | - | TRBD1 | CASSSFGPGQGYERYF | TGTGCCAGCAGCTCCTTTGGACCGGGACAGGGCTACGAGCGGTACTTC
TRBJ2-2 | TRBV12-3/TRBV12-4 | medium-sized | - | CASSLSGGLNTGELFF | TGTGCCAGCAGTTTAAGTGGGGGATTGAACACCGGGGAGCTGTTTTTT
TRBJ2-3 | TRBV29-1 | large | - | CSVDERNTDTQYF | TGCAGCGTTGATGAGAGGAACACAGATACGCAGTATTTT
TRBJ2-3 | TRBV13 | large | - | CASSLESGGTDTQYF | TGTGCCAGCAGCTTAGAAAGTGGGGGAACAGATACGCAGTATTTT
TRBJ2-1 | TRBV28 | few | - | CASSPRDRYSYNEQFF | TGTGCCAGCAGCCCCAGGGACCGATACTCCTACAATGAGCAGTTCTTC
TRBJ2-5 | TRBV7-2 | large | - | CASSFSGGAQYF | TGTGCCAGCAGCTTTTCAGGAGGGGCCCAGTACTTC
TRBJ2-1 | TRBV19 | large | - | CASAFRVYNEQFF | TGTGCCAGCGCTTTCAGGGTTTACAATGAGCAGTTCTTC
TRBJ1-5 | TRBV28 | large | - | CASSLRGMGQPQHF | TGTGCCAGCAGTTTGAGGGGAATGGGTCAGCCCCAGCATTTT
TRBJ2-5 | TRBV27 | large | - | CASMGWGPQETQYF | TGTGCCAGCATGGGTTGGGGCCCCCAAGAGACCCAGTACTTC
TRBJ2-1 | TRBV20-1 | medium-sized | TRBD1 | CSARDAGTVTNEQFF | TGCAGTGCTAGAGATGCCGGGACAGTGACGAATGAGCAGTTCTTC
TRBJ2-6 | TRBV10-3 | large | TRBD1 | CAITGTGGSGANVLTF | TGTGCCATCACCGGGACAGGGGGCTCTGGGGCCAACGTCCTGACTTTC
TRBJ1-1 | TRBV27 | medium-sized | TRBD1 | CASSFEGARAEAFF | TGTGCCAGCAGTTTTGAGGGGGCGCGGGCTGAAGCTTTCTTT
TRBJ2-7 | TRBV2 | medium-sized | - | CASSVSSSYEQYF | TGTGCCAGCAGTGTTTCTAGCTCCTACGAGCAGTACTTC
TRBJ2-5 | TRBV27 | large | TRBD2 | CASSPEGGGSQETQYF | TGTGCCAGCAGTCCTGAGGGCGGGGGTAGTCAAGAGACCCAGTACTTC
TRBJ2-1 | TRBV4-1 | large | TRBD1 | CASSTHSTGGSYNEQFF | TGCGCCAGCAGCACCCACTCGACAGGGGGTTCCTACAATGAGCAGTTCTTC
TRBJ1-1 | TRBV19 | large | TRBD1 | CASSIKGATEAFF | TGTGCCAGTAGTATAAAGGGGGCCACTGAAGCTTTCTTT
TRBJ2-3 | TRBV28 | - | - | CASNKLDTQYF | TGTGCCAGCAACAAGTTGGATACGCAGTATTTT
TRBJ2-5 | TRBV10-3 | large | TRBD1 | CAIKTTGAGETQYF | TGTGCCATCAAGACGACAGGGGCGGGGGAGACCCAGTACTTC
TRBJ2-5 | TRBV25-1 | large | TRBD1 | CASSESRTGPKETQYF | TGTGCCAGCAGTGAATCACGGACAGGGCCAAAAGAGACCCAGTACTTC
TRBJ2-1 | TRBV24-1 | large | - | CATQPRGSSYNEQFF | TGTGCCACCCAACCGCGGGGAAGCTCCTACAATGAGCAGTTCTTC
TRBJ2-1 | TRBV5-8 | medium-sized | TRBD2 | CASSSWGAGESYNEQFF | TGTGCCAGCAGCTCCTGGGGAGCGGGGGAGTCTTACAATGAGCAGTTCTTC
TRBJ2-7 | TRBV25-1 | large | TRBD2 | CASSGGVYEQYF | TGTGCCAGCTCGGGGGGTGTCTACGAGCAGTACTTC
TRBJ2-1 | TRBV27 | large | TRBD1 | CASSFTGVQFF | TGTGCCAGCAGTTTTACAGGGGTGCAGTTCTTC
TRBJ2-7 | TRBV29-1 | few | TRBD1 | CSVGTGREQYF | TGCAGCGTCGGGACAGGGAGGGAGCAGTACTTC
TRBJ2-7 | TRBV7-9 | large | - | CASSSDYEQYF | TGTGCCAGCAGCTCCGATTACGAGCAGTACTTC
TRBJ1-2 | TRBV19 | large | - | CASTPGASVYGYTF | TGTGCCAGTACCCCCGGGGCATCGGTTTATGGCTACACCTTC
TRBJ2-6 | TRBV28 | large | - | CASSPMKTGANVLTF | TGTGCCAGCAGCCCGATGAAAACTGGGGCCAACGTCCTGACTTTC
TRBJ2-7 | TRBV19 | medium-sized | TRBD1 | CASRGTGSYEQYF | TGTGCCAGTAGAGGGACAGGCTCCTACGAGCAGTACTTC
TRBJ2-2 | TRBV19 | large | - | CASSLFLGAGELFF | TGTGCCAGTAGCCTCTTCCTGGGGGCCGGGGAGCTGTTTTTT
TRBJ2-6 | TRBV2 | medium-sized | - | CASKPALSSGANVLTF | TGTGCCAGCAAACCAGCCTTAAGCTCTGGGGCCAACGTCCTGACTTTC